This T cell receptor beta chain was recovered during a study of blood T cell repertoires in COVID-19. This table comes from immunoSEQ multiplex PCR, and its TCRdb copy is limited to in-frame clones, with some not included. This table has about 150,000 clones, about 80% appearing once. The Seattle site enrolled patients during active infection and followed them longitudinally. Trimming took 5 bases from V and 5 from J, leaving 22 bases between them. The CDR3 sequence is 17 residues long. The germline gives CDR1 MNHEY, CDR2 SMNVEV (reference sequence). Material: peripheral blood. The chain couples TRBV27 to TRBJ2-1; D perhaps matches TRBD2 (5 bases). The clonotype was recovered from a woman aged 55-75 years with COVID-19, enrolled during active disease. The CDR3 loop is CASSPTSGFLIDNEQFF. The DNA for the CDR3 is TGTGCCAGCAGTCCTACCTCGGGGTTTTTGATAGACAATGAGCAGTTCTTC.